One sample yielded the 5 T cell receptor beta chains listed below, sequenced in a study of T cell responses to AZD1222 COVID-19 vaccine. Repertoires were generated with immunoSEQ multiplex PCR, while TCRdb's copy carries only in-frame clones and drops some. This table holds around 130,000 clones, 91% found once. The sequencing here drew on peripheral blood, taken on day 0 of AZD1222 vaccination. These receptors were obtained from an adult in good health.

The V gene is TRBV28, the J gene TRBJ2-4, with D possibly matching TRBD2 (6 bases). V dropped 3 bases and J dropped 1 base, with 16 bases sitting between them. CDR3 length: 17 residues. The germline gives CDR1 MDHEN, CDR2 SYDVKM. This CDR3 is CASSLLRELLAKNIQYF. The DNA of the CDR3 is TGTGCCAGCAGTTTGCTCCGGGAGTTGCTGGCCAAAAACATTCAGTACTTC.

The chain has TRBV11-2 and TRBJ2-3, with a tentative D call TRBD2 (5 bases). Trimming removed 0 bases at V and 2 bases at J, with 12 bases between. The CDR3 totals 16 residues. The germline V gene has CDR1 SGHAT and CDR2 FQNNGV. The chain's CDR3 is CASSLEPAAVTDTQYF. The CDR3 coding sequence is TGTGCCAGCAGCTTAGAGCCAGCGGCAGTCACAGATACGCAGTATTTT.

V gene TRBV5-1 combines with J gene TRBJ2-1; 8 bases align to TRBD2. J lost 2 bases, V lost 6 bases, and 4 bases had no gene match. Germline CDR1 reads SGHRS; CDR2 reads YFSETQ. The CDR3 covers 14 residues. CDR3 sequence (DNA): TGCGCCAGCAACCCGGGACTAGCCTACAATGAGCAGTTCTTC. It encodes CASNPGLAYNEQFF.

This CDR3 reads CATSSQGRTGNTIYF. CDR3 in DNA: TGTGCCACCTCGTCCCAGGGGAGGACCGGAAACACCATATATTTT. The V gene is TRBV6-5, the J gene TRBJ1-3; possibly TRBD1 for D (6 bases). Germline CDR1 is MNHEY and CDR2 is SVGAGI. V was pared by 10 bases and J by 4 bases, with 20 bases between. This CDR3 is built from 15 residues.

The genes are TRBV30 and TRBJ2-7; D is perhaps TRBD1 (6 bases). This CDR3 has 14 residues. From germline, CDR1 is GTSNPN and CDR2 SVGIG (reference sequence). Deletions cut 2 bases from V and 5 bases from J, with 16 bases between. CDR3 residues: CAWSSGGNRDEQYF. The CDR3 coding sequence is TGTGCCTGGAGTTCTGGGGGAAACAGGGACGAGCAGTACTTC.